The rows below give T cell receptor beta chains drawn from one sample of a study of cytomegalovirus exposure and HLA in healthy donors. Only in-frame clones appear in the TCRdb table, and some are missing; sequencing was by immunoSEQ multiplex PCR. The sample lists roughly 150,000 clones; around 68% were seen once. The sequenced material came from PBMCs. The source of these receptors is a man between 25 and 39 years old in good health and CMV-seropositive. The conserved cysteine and the conserved F or W are not part of the CDR3 here.

>TRBJ1-2|TRBV15
ATSRDQGFEGYT
>TRBJ1-6|TRBV15
ATSRDQGTGDSPLH
>TRBJ1-5|TRBV30
AWSRDTGQPQH
>TRBJ2-3|TRBV6-4
ASSVLASTDTQY
>TRBJ1-2|TRBV6-4
ASSFNPILSYGYT
>TRBJ2-3|TRBV6-5
ASRSSGHGTDTQY
>TRBJ1-1|TRBV19
ASSLQGFPTEAF
>TRBJ1-1|TRBV2
ASRPEDTEAF
>TRBJ2-7|TRBV6-5
ASRYFSGSSYEQY
>TRBJ1-4|TRBV5-1
ASRTGRQVIATNEKLF
>TRBJ2-2|TRBV27
ASSHAKTGDGELF
>TRBJ1-4|TRBV28
ASGSGEKLF
>TRBJ2-2|TRBV5-1
ASSLGGTSYTGELF
>TRBJ1-2|TRBV29-1
SVRDTGYGYT
>TRBJ2-7|TRBV9
ASSSGTSAIYEQY
>TRBJ2-7|TRBV10-3
AISPDSSYEQY
>TRBJ2-2|TRBV6-5
ASRGLAGVGGELF
>TRBJ1-2|TRBV11-3
ASSTRGDYGYT
>.|TRBV6-1
ASSALSGVLYEQY
>TRBJ2-7|TRBV28
ASSRVLYEQY
>TRBJ2-1|TRBV4-2
ASSQSGFNEQF
>TRBJ2-3|TRBV9
ASAETGRTGTQY
>TRBJ1-1|TRBV6-6
ASSYAGQTMNTEAF
>TRBJ2-1|TRBV19
ASSMSGSSYNEQF
>TRBJ2-7|TRBV28
ASSFLYEQY
>TRBJ1-4|TRBV4-2
ASSNLGQGVEKLF
>TRBJ2-2|TRBV7-9
SSSLVRGAPDTGELF
>TRBJ2-3|TRBV29-1
SVQLAGILDTQY
>TRBJ1-6|TRBV2
ASQPGTGGDSPLH
>TRBJ2-7|TRBV6-5
ASSYSRQGEGYEQY
>TRBJ2-7|TRBV11-1
ASSFLGGSNEQY
>TRBJ1-5|TRBV6-8
ASSWDRGNQPQH
>TRBJ1-4|TRBV28
ASSQDRETNEKLF
>TRBJ2-6|TRBV9
ASSALAGMTGANVLT
>TRBJ2-1|TRBV27
ASSSGTGYNEQF
>TRBJ2-7|TRBV10-3
AISEGSSGRPSYEQY
>TRBJ1-2|TRBV18
ASSPLGRGYGYT
>TRBJ2-3|TRBV18
ASSPGGTGSTDTQY
>TRBJ1-2|TRBV6-5
ASSWTDRYGYT
>TRBJ2-7|TRBV6-5
ASSPSQGSYEQY
>TRBJ2-1|TRBV27
ASSLNPATGGENEQF
>TRBJ2-1|TRBV19
ASSIASGGYNEQF
>TRBJ2-7|TRBV6-1
ASSGGGTGGSSYEQY
>TRBJ2-3|TRBV4-1
ASSQDSWTGGTDTQY
>TRBJ2-1|TRBV10-3
AISPGLGLYNEQF
>TRBJ1-5|TRBV5-1
ACTPLPGSNQPQH
>TRBJ2-7|TRBV27
ASSTPRDSAYEQY
>TRBJ1-2|TRBV10-3
AISPQGPGGYT
>TRBJ2-5|TRBV9
ASSSTRGTSGPQETQY
>TRBJ2-5|TRBV5-4
ASSLAGRGQETQY
>TRBJ2-1|TRBV9
ASSPLDPGEQF
>TRBJ2-5|TRBV10-3
AISDRSGRAGRETQY
>TRBJ2-1|TRBV5-1
ASSETSLTEQF
>TRBJ1-4|TRBV7-9
ASSLQGVGEKLF
>TRBJ2-1|TRBV15
ATSRDRASGGYEQF
>TRBJ2-7|TRBV20-1
SARGGEAQY
>TRBJ1-1|TRBV30
AWSPGVDTEAF
>TRBJ1-1|TRBV10-3
AISDRGAANTEAF
>TRBJ2-5|TRBV6-4
ASSLTGEETQY
>TRBJ2-3|TRBV19
ASSIGTGGTDTQY